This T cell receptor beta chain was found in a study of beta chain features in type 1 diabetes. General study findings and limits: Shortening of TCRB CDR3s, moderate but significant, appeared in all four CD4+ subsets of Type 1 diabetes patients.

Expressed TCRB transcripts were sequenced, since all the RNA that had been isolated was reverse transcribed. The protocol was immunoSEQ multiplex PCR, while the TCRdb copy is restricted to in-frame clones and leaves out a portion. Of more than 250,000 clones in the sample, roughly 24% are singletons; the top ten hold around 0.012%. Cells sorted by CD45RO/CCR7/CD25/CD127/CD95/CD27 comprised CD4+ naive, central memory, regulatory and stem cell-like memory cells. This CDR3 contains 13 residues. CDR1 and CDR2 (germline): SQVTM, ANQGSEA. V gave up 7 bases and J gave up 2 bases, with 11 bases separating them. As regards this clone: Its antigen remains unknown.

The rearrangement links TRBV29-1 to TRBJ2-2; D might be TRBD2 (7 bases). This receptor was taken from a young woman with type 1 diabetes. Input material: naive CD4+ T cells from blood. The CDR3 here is CSGSGTNTGELFF. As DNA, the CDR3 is TGCAGCGGGAGCGGGACAAACACCGGGGAGCTGTTTTTT.